This TCR beta chain appears in the sequencing data of a study of shared clonotypes between healthy human individuals. TCRdb's table, derived via immunoSEQ multiplex PCR, lists solely in-frame clones and lacks some. The sample lists 2 million to 2.5 million clones; about 94% were seen once. Broader study findings: Since donors were few, the genetic and exposure-history diversity represented was limited.

As concerns this clone: Antigen unknown.

The V end was cut by 3 bases, the J end by 0 bases, with 12 bases between. The CDR3 has 15 amino acids. Germline V gives CDR1 GTSNPN, CDR2 SVGIG (reference sequence). Specimen: naive CD4+ T cells sorted from blood. The subset is: CD45RA+ positively selected. The rearrangement uses TRBV30 and TRBJ1-3; perhaps TRBD1 as D (5 bases). This clonotype was obtained from a man aged 18 to 30 in good health. CDR3 DNA sequence: TGTGCCTGGAGGCTTCTGGGGGTCTCTGGAAACACCATATATTTT. Amino acid sequence: CAWRLLGVSGNTIYF.